The 23 T cell receptor beta chains listed next were all sequenced from one sample in a study of CD8+ T cells in alopecia areata. Treatment in this sample: oral pan-JAK inhibitor, 5-10 mg twice daily. RNA, once extracted, was reverse transcribed into cDNA for use as the sequencing template. Sequencing used immunoSEQ multiplex PCR; TCRdb keeps in-frame clones, though not all of them. There are hundreds of thousands of clones in the sample; about 62% occur only once, and roughly 0.88% lies in the top ten. The source was CD4+ T cells sorted from blood, collected around week 53, from a patient treated with tofacitinib. The source is a human donor with alopecia areata.

This chain links TRBV29-1 with TRBJ2-2, with D possibly TRBD2 on 5 matching bases. The CDR3 has 15 amino acids. CDR1 is SQVTM, CDR2 ANQGSEA, per germline. The germline V and J ends were trimmed by 7 bases and 0 bases, with 15 bases remaining between them. CDR3 DNA sequence: TGCAGCGCTCGCGGGCGGAACGCGAACACCGGGGAGCTGTTTTTT. Its translation: CSARGRNANTGELFF.

The CDR3 nucleotides are TGTGCTAGTGGTCTTCAGGGCGGAGAGACCCAGTACTTC. Translation gives CASGLQGGETQYF. The V and J genes are TRBV12-5 and TRBJ2-5, with a tentative D call TRBD1 (5 bases). The CDR3 loop spans 13 amino acids. V was shortened by 5 bases and J by 4 bases, with 11 bases between the two germline ends. CDR1 and CDR2 from the germline V gene are LGHNT and FRNRAP.

This clone was found a few times. CDR3 DNA: TGTGCCAGCAGCTTAGGCAGGGGGAGGGAGGCTTTCTTT. This gives the protein CASSLGRGREAFF. The chain joins TRBV7-2 to TRBJ1-1; 7 bases match TRBD1. The germline V gene has CDR1 SGHTA and CDR2 FQGNSA. The V segment lost 1 base and the J segment 11 bases; nucleotides outside the gene matches: 7. CDR3 length equals 13 residues.

This clone turned up a few times. The chain carries TRBV27 and TRBJ2-7, with D perhaps matching TRBD1 (6 bases). The CDR3 consists of 14 residues. From germline, CDR1 is MNHEY and CDR2 SMNVEV (reference sequence). V was clipped by 6 bases and J by 0 bases, with 12 bases between them. CDR3 loop: CASRPQGISYEQYF. In nucleotides, the CDR3 is TGTGCCAGCAGGCCCCAGGGGATCTCCTACGAGCAGTACTTC.

The rearrangement joins TRBV7-2 to TRBJ1-1; unclear D gene. Germline V gene sequence: CDR1 SGHTA, CDR2 FQGNSA. The V and J ends lost 3 bases and 0 bases respectively, with 11 bases between them. The CDR3 sequence is 15 residues long. This CDR3 is CASSLRALVNTEAFF. CDR3 DNA sequence: TGTGCCAGCAGCTTGAGGGCTCTAGTGAACACTGAAGCTTTCTTT.

The rearrangement uses TRBV6-6 and TRBJ2-5, with TRBD1 matching over 7 bases. The CDR3 loop spans 14 amino acids. CDR1 MNHNY and CDR2 SVGAGI come from the germline V gene (reference sequence). Germline trimming cut 6 bases from V and 2 bases from J; bases unmatched to any gene: 6. The CDR3 loop is CASSWDRAQETQYF. CDR3 nucleotide sequence: TGTGCCAGCAGCTGGGACAGAGCACAAGAGACCCAGTACTTC.

The V gene is TRBV15, the J gene TRBJ1-5; D gene uncertain. The ends were cut back, 8 bases at V and 2 bases at J, with 7 bases in the middle. Per the germline V gene, CDR1 is LNHNV and CDR2 is YYDKDF (reference sequence). The CDR3 runs 12 residues. CDR3 amino acids: CATRGGNQPQHF. DNA of the CDR3: TGTGCCACCCGCGGTGGCAATCAGCCCCAGCATTTT.

The rearrangement joins TRBV2 to TRBJ2-1; D is ambiguous. V dropped 8 bases and J dropped 6 bases, with 20 bases sitting between them. CDR1 and CDR2 from the germline V gene are SNHLY and FYNNEI. The CDR3 contains 15 residues. CDR3 nucleotide sequence: TGTGCCAGCTGTCCGGCTGGGGTGGGCTGCAATGAGCAGTTCTTC. This gives the protein CASCPAGVGCNEQFF.

This clone was recorded a few times. In nucleotides, the CDR3 is TGTGCCAGTAGTATCAGAGCCAACGATGGCTACACCTTC. It encodes CASSIRANDGYTF. The V call is TRBV19, the J call TRBJ1-2; D gene uncertain. In germline, CDR1 is LNHDA, CDR2 SQIVND (reference sequence). V gave up 3 bases and J gave up 6 bases, with 11 bases separating them. The CDR3 runs to 13 residues. Filled out from reference TRBV19 and TRBJ1-2, the complete variable domain reads DGGITQSPKYLFRKEGQNVTLSCEQNLNHDAMYWYRQDPGQGLRLIYYSQIVNDFQKGDIAEGYSVSREKKESFPLTVTSAQKNPTAFYLCASSIRANDGYTFGSGTRLTVV.

This sequence joins TRBV30 and TRBJ1-2; D is unresolved. The CDR3 contains 12 residues. The germline V and J ends were trimmed by 1 base and 4 bases, with 7 bases remaining between them. The V gene's germline CDR1 is GTSNPN and CDR2 SVGIG (reference sequence). The CDR3 reads CAWSEQSYGYTF. The CDR3 region has the DNA TGTGCCTGGAGTGAACAAAGCTATGGCTACACCTTC.

This clone was seen only a few times. This chain links TRBV29-1 with TRBJ1-1; D might be TRBD1 (6 bases). There are 12 residues in the CDR3. Trimming removed 4 bases at V and 8 bases at J, with 14 bases between. Per germline, CDR1 SQVTM and CDR2 ANQGSEA. The CDR3 sequence: CSVGLPDREAFF. The CDR3 DNA reads as TGCAGCGTTGGCCTCCCAGACAGGGAAGCTTTCTTT.

V is TRBV10-3 and J is TRBJ2-7, with 10 bases lining up with TRBD2. Unmatched junction bases numbered 10, after V lost 8 bases and J lost 3 bases. Germline V gives CDR1 ENHRY, CDR2 SYGVKD. CDR3 length: 15 residues. The CDR3, as DNA: TGTGCCATCGGCACAGCGGGGGGGCAGTTCTACGAGCAGTACTTC. It translates to CAIGTAGGQFYEQYF.

The rearrangement joins TRBV30 to TRBJ1-4, with 7 bases aligning to TRBD1. The germline V gene encodes CDR1 GTSNPN and CDR2 SVGIG (reference sequence). CDR3 length equals 12 residues. Trimming removed 8 bases from V and 4 bases from J; junction bases left unmatched: 4. CDR3 sequence reads: CARTGLNEKLFF. Written as DNA, the CDR3 is TGTGCCCGGACAGGCCTTAATGAAAAACTGTTTTTT.

This rearrangement joins TRBV18 to TRBJ2-6; D is undetermined. Germline lookup yields CDR1 KGHSH and CDR2 LQKENI. This CDR3 is 14 amino acids long. The V and J ends lost 1 base and 3 bases respectively, with 4 bases between them. The CDR3 sequence: CASSPRSGANVLTF. Written as DNA, the CDR3 is TGTGCCAGCTCACCACGTAGTGGGGCCAACGTCCTGACTTTC.

The rearrangement joins TRBV29-1 to TRBJ1-1; D unclear. The germline V gene has CDR1 SQVTM and CDR2 ANQGSEA. The CDR3 runs to 13 residues. Deletions cut 3 bases from V and 0 bases from J, with 8 bases between. CDR3 coding DNA: TGCAGCGTTGACGGGGTCATGAACACTGAAGCTTTCTTT. Encoded protein: CSVDGVMNTEAFF.

The J gene is TRBJ1-1, the V gene TRBV30; 7 nucleotides agree with TRBD1. Trimming cost V 2 bases and J 10 bases; bases outside gene matches: 7. This CDR3 has 12 residues. Germline values: CDR1 GTSNPN, CDR2 SVGIG (reference sequence). CDR3 nucleotide sequence: TGTGCCTGGAGTCCCGGACAGGTGACAGCTTTCTTT. This translates into CAWSPGQVTAFF.

Note on this clone: A much more abundant neighbour one base away suggests this may be a read error. The chain has TRBV2 and TRBJ2-3; D unresolved. Germline V lookup: CDR1 SNHLY, CDR2 FYNNEI. The CDR3 sequence is 11 residues long. V lost 6 bases, J lost 3 bases, and 4 bases lay in between. In nucleotides, the CDR3 is TGTGCCAGCAGCGCTACAGATACGCAGTATTTT. It is translated as CASSATDTQYF.

This clone was detected a few times. The rearrangement uses TRBV7-8 and TRBJ2-3, with D possibly being TRBD2 (7 bases). The CDR3 length is 15 residues. The V end was cut by 7 bases, the J end by 5 bases, with 19 bases between. Germline V CDR1 and CDR2: SGHVS, FQNEAQ. CDR3 nucleotide sequence: TGTGCCAGCACTCGCGGGGGCCCGGAGGGAGATACGCAGTATTTT. As protein: CASTRGGPEGDTQYF. Drawing the rest from reference TRBV7-8 and TRBJ2-3, the complete variable domain is GAGVSQSPRYKVAKRGQDVALRCDPISGHVSLFWYQQALGQGPEFLTYFQNEAQLDKSGLPSDRFFAERPEGSVSTLKIQRTQQEDSAVYLCASTRGGPEGDTQYFGPGTRLTVL.

The rearrangement uses TRBV7-9 and TRBJ2-3; no clear D. The V end lost 1 base, the J end lost 0 bases, and 11 bases lay between the germline ends. Germline CDR1 and CDR2: SEHNR and FQNEAQ (reference sequence). CDR3 length equals 16 residues. The CDR3 reads CASSLVRAASTDTQYF. The CDR3, as DNA: TGTGCCAGCAGCTTAGTCCGTGCAGCTAGCACAGATACGCAGTATTTT. Using reference TRBV7-9 and TRBJ2-3 for the parts outside the CDR3, the full variable domain is DTGVSQNPRHKITKRGQNVTFRCDPISEHNRLYWYRQTLGQGPEFLTYFQNEAQLEKSRLLSDRFSAERPKGSFSTLEIQRTEQGDSAMYLCASSLVRAASTDTQYFGPGTRLTVL.

The chain employs TRBV5-1 and TRBJ2-7; 7 nucleotides align to TRBD2. The junction had 4 bases not matched to a gene; V was cut back by 4 bases and J by 3 bases. The CDR3 has 13 amino acids. Germline V gene lookup returns CDR1 SGHRS and CDR2 YFSETQ. CDR3 amino acids: CASSRDYGYEQYF. CDR3 DNA: TGCGCCAGCAGCCGGGACTATGGCTACGAGCAGTACTTC.

The chain links TRBV6-4 to TRBJ1-6; D might be TRBD1 (5 bases). V was cut by 6 bases and J by 6 bases, with 9 bases left in between. Germline CDR1 MRHNA, CDR2 SNTAGT. The CDR3 is 13 residues long. The CDR3 loop reads CASSRDVNSPLHF. The CDR3 nucleotides read TGTGCCAGCAGCCGGGACGTTAATTCACCCCTCCACTTT.

J is TRBJ1-2 and V is TRBV30; a weak D match, TRBD1 (6 bases). The CDR3 spans 14 residues. V shed 1 base and J shed 2 bases, with 11 bases lying between them. The germline V gene has CDR1 GTSNPN and CDR2 SVGIG (reference sequence). Written as DNA, the CDR3 is TGTGCCTGGAGTGGAACAGGGACCAACTATGGCTACACCTTC. Translating gives CAWSGTGTNYGYTF.

Concerning this clone itself: The same CDR3 is also encoded by other DNA sequences in this sample. V and J are TRBV9 and TRBJ2-1; D remains unclear. The CDR3 runs to 15 residues. Trimming cost V 0 bases and J 0 bases, with 7 bases left between them. Per the germline V gene, CDR1 is SGDLS and CDR2 is YYNGEE. CDR3 sequence: CASSVGVSSYNEQFF. The CDR3 DNA reads as TGTGCCAGCAGCGTAGGAGTGAGCTCCTACAATGAGCAGTTCTTC.